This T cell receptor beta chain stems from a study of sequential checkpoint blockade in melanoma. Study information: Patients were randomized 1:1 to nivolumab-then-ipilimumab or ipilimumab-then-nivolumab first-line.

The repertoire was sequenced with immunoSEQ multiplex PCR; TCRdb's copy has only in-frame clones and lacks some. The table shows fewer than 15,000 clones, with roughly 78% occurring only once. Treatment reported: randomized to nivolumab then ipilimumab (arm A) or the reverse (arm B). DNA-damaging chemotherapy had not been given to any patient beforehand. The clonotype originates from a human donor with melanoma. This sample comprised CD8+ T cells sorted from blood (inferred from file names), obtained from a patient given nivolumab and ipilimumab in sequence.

The CDR3 region has the DNA TGTGCCTGTAGAAGGTTAGGGAGGAATGCAGATACGCAGTATTTT. This codes for CACRRLGRNADTQYF. This chain uses TRBV7-9 with TRBJ2-3, with D possibly being TRBD2 (6 bases). CDR3 length equals 15 residues. V was trimmed by 11 bases and J by 4 bases, leaving 22 bases between them. The germline V gene encodes CDR1 SEHNR and CDR2 FQNEAQ (reference sequence). Using reference TRBV7-9 and TRBJ2-3 for the parts outside the CDR3, the full variable domain is DTGVSQNPRHKITKRGQNVTFRCDPISEHNRLYWYRQTLGQGPEFLTYFQNEAQLEKSRLLSDRFSAERPKGSFSTLEIQRTEQGDSAMYLCACRRLGRNADTQYFGPGTRLTVL.